Detailed here is one T cell receptor beta chain. What this receptor recognizes is not known. Base qualities are missing; no much larger clone stands one base away. The data were obtained in a study of blood T cell repertoires in COVID-19 (dated by TCRdb to 2018 to 2021). For the wider study: The collaborator samples originated in the United States, Italy and Spain and spanned the acute and convalescent phases of COVID-19. The sample metadata nearly always contained a de-identified subject ID, COVID-19 status, age in years and sex. The prospective study material was composed of cDNA or gDNA derived from T cells, B-cell-depleted T cells, or PBMCs. The repertoires were made available in a free public database intended to serve as a resource for research on the immune response to SARS-CoV-2. The samples were drawn from two sources: the first 160 participants of the ongoing ImmuneRACE study, and 1,000 to 1,500 subjects contributed by 6 global collaborators. HLA class I and class II types, where available, came from metadata supplied by the sample provider rather than from assay-based typing. Subjects who had been exposed to COVID-19, were actively infected with it, or had recovered from it provided the deeply sampled blood TCRbeta repertoires that made up the dataset. Results the study describes overall, beyond this receptor: How much clinical and demographic metadata was included differed by source and by participant, and the metadata was provided uncurated.

The collaborating institutions used their own protocols to collect whole blood in K2EDTA tubes. For TCRbeta analysis, collaborator samples were shipped as frozen whole blood, as isolated PBMCs, or as DNA extracted from either sample type. V is shortened by 4 bases, J by 9 bases, and the region joining them spans 13 bases. From cysteine to phenylalanine, the CDR3 is 13 amino acids long. The only DNA kept is the CDR3, 39 bases in frame from the first base. Per the germline V gene (reference sequence), LGHDT is the CDR1 and YNNKEL is the CDR2. TCRbeta CDR3 regions were amplified from genomic DNA by means of the immunoSEQ Assay, a bias-controlled multiplex PCR. As for the original processing: The number of nucleated cells in each sample was estimated from the amplification of reference gene primers within the assay. To quantify the absolute abundance of each unique TCRbeta CDR3 rearrangement, sequence reads were collapsed and filtered. For each sample, productive Simpson clonality was calculated as the square root of Simpson's diversity index across productive rearrangements. Drawn from immuneACCESS, this table holds only the in-frame rearrangements with V and J called that TCRdb kept. Clones are partly lost; checked studies trace under half to an unresolved V gene and leave the rest unexplained. The DNA gave D and trimming, while V, J and clone size come from that table. The sample includes more than 250,000 clones, with around 86% observed a single time. The top ten hold 1% of the sample.

Sequencing used peripheral blood. This receptor chain uses TRBV3-1 (or the pseudogene TRBV3-2) and TRBJ2-1; TRBD2 is a possible D gene, resting on 5 matching bases. The clonotype was recovered from a man aged 50-59 years with active or convalescent COVID-19. The CDR3 region: CASSPVATGEQFF. The nucleotide sequence reads TGTGCCAGCAGCCCCGTAGCGACCGGTGAGCAGTTCTTC.